This T cell receptor beta chain was profiled in a study of T cells in localized non-small cell lung cancer. Deletions cut 5 bases from V and 0 bases from J, with 13 bases between. CDR1 and CDR2 (germline): MNHEY, SVGAGI. The CDR3 totals 15 residues. Method: immunoSEQ multiplex PCR; TCRdb's copy keeps in-frame clones and lacks some. The table includes under 65,000 clones, roughly 89% detected once. This material consisted of peripheral blood, taken before any cancer treatment. This receptor was taken from a man between 40 and 70 years old with stage I squamous cell lung carcinoma. The V and J genes are TRBV6-5 and TRBJ1-2; weak D call: TRBD1 (5 bases). CDR3 sequence (DNA): TGTGCCAGCAGTCGACAGCCTCCGACTAACTATGGCTACACCTTC. Its protein product is CASSRQPPTNYGYTF.